The 18 T cell receptor beta chains presented below share a single source sample, sequenced in a study of cytomegalovirus exposure and HLA in healthy donors. It was with 60 Vbeta and 13 Jbeta primers that the PCR ran. Generated by immunoSEQ multiplex PCR, the TCRdb table keeps only in-frame clones and is missing some. This sample has fewer than 110,000 clones, with more than 80% found just once. The sample was PBMCs. Source of these receptors: a man aged 25 to 40 in good health and CMV-seronegative.

This chain joins TRBV5-5 and TRBJ2-7; 7 bases are shared with TRBD1. Germline CDR1 and CDR2: SGHKS and YYEKEE (reference sequence). The ends lost 4 bases at V and 6 bases at J; junction bases unmatched: 10. This CDR3 comprises 14 residues. The CDR3 protein is CASSPGTAGAEQYF. CDR3 bases: TGTGCCAGCAGCCCGGGGACAGCCGGGGCCGAGCAGTACTTC.

The rearrangement links TRBV4-1 to TRBJ1-2; D gene ambiguous. The CDR3 runs 16 residues. Germline assignment: CDR1 MGHRA and CDR2 YSYEKL. Trimming stripped 3 bases from V and 2 bases from J, with 16 bases between. The chain's CDR3 is CASSHPQRVKNYGYTF. In nucleotides, the CDR3 is TGCGCCAGCAGCCATCCCCAGCGGGTAAAGAACTATGGCTACACCTTC.

This chain connects TRBV7-6 to TRBJ2-2; D unresolved. The CDR3 contains 15 residues. Germline V gives CDR1 SGHVS, CDR2 FNYEAQ. V lost 3 bases and J lost 8, with 16 bases in between. The CDR3 loop reads CASSLMVRTEGELFF. DNA for the CDR3: TGTGCCAGCAGCTTGATGGTTAGAACGGAGGGGGAGCTGTTTTTT.

This rearrangement joins TRBV5-4 to TRBJ2-3; TRBD2 matches 13 bases. Losses at the gene ends were 4 bases for V and 2 bases for J; bases not matched to a gene: 10. The germline gives CDR1 SGHNT, CDR2 YYREEE (reference sequence). The CDR3 sequence is 18 residues long. The CDR3 loop reads CASSHGTSGKGNTDTQYF. CDR3 in DNA: TGTGCCAGCAGCCACGGGACTAGCGGGAAAGGGAACACAGATACGCAGTATTTT.

This clone showed up just once. The chain employs TRBV7-9 and TRBJ2-1; TRBD1 might be the D (7 bases). This CDR3 has 17 amino acids. Germline V gene sequence: CDR1 SEHNR, CDR2 FQNEAQ (reference sequence). V dropped 0 bases and J dropped 9 bases, with 21 bases sitting between them. This chain's CDR3 is CASSLANAGGPWGEQFF. Written as DNA, the CDR3 is TGTGCCAGCAGCTTAGCGAATGCAGGGGGGCCCTGGGGTGAGCAGTTCTTC.

This clone has only a few counts. The chain uses TRBV29-1 and TRBJ2-4; weak D call: TRBD2 (5 bases). V was cut by 4 bases and J by 3 bases, with 10 bases left in between. Looked up from germline, CDR1 is SQVTM and CDR2 is ANQGSEA. The CDR3 contains 13 residues. The CDR3 DNA reads TGCAGCGTTGTTCGGGGTGGCAAAAACATTCAGTACTTC. It codes for CSVVRGGKNIQYF.

J is TRBJ2-1 and V is TRBV2, with TRBD2 identical over 7 bases. V lost 9 bases to trimming and J lost 9 bases; unmatched junction nucleotides: 11. Germline-derived CDR1 and CDR2 are SNHLY and FYNNEI. CDR3 size: 13 residues. CDR3 bases: TGTGCCAGTTCGCTACGGGGGGAGGGTGAGCAGTTCTTC. Translated, it gives CASSLRGEGEQFF.

This clone was seen a few times. The V call is TRBV28, the J call TRBJ2-7; 7 positions match TRBD1. CDR3 length: 13 residues. V lost 5 bases, J lost 2 bases, and 3 bases stayed unmatched. Germline CDR1 is MDHEN and CDR2 is SYDVKM. The CDR3 DNA follows: TGTGCCAGCAGTACAGGGGCGACCTACGAGCAGTACTTC. It is translated as CASSTGATYEQYF.

This clone came up once. The genes are TRBV6-6 and TRBJ2-1; the match to TRBD2 covers 7 bases. The V gene's germline CDR1 is MNHNY and CDR2 SVGAGI (reference sequence). Losses at the gene ends were 8 bases for V and 9 bases for J; bases not matched to a gene: 10. The CDR3 is 13 residues long. The CDR3 sequence is CASATGGVGEQFF. In nucleotides, the CDR3 is TGTGCCAGCGCGACGGGGGGAGTAGGTGAGCAGTTCTTC.

This clone was seen ten or more times. The CDR3 sequence is CASSQDLVGDSPLHF. DNA of the CDR3: TGTGCCAGCAGCCAAGATCTAGTCGGGGATTCACCCCTCCACTTT. The chain is built from TRBV4-2 and TRBJ1-6; D gene unclear. Germline V gene lookup returns CDR1 LGHNA and CDR2 YNFKEQ. Trimming took 0 bases from V and 8 from J, leaving 11 bases between them. There are 15 residues in the CDR3.

The V gene is TRBV19, the J gene TRBJ2-2; 8 nucleotides align to TRBD1. Germline V gene lookup returns CDR1 LNHDA and CDR2 SQIVND (reference sequence). The CDR3 is 14 residues long. V shed 6 bases, J shed 4 bases, and the junction held 4 bases outside the gene matches. The CDR3 here is CASRDTGGTGELFF. Here the CDR3 DNA reads TGTGCCAGTAGGGACACAGGGGGCACCGGGGAGCTGTTTTTT.

The chain joins TRBV9 to TRBJ2-5; 7 bases are shared with TRBD2. This CDR3 is built from 15 residues. The V segment lost 4 bases and the J segment 5 bases; nucleotides outside the gene matches: 11. In germline, CDR1 is SGDLS, CDR2 YYNGEE. The CDR3 here is CASSPPRGGWETQYF. The CDR3, as DNA: TGTGCCAGCAGCCCCCCGCGCGGGGGTTGGGAGACCCAGTACTTC.

The CDR3 coding sequence is TGTGCCAGCAGCCAAGGCAACAGGGCCCCTTCACCCCTCCACTTT. Its protein is CASSQGNRAPSPLHF. This chain links TRBV9 with TRBJ1-6, with TRBD1 as a possible D gene (6 bases). This CDR3 has 15 amino acids. The V and J ends lost 4 bases and 9 bases respectively, with 17 bases between them. Germline CDR1 reads SGDLS; CDR2 reads YYNGEE.

The chain employs TRBV7-9 and TRBJ2-3, with 7 positions matching TRBD2. The CDR3 is 15 amino acids. Unmatched junction bases numbered 3, after V lost 1 base and J lost 2 bases. From germline, CDR1 is SEHNR and CDR2 FQNEAQ (reference sequence). CDR3 sequence reads: CASSLGLASTDTQYF. The CDR3 nucleotides are TGTGCCAGCAGCTTAGGACTAGCTTCCACAGATACGCAGTATTTT.

The rearrangement uses TRBV5-1 and TRBJ1-5; 9 bases agree with TRBD1. V trimming: 2 bases; J trimming: 3 bases; junction bases outside the gene matches: 3. Germline loops: CDR1 SGHRS, CDR2 YFSETQ. The CDR3 runs 15 residues. CDR3 in DNA: TGCGCCAGCAGCTTAAGGACAGGGGACAATCAGCCCCAGCATTTT. As protein: CASSLRTGDNQPQHF.

The rearrangement joins TRBV28 to TRBJ2-5, with D hard to call. Trimming stripped 7 bases from V and 5 bases from J, with 8 bases between. The V gene's germline CDR1 is MDHEN and CDR2 SYDVKM. The CDR3 covers 11 residues. The CDR3 nucleotides read TGTGCCAGCACAGGATCGGAGACCCAGTACTTC. Encoded protein: CASTGSETQYF.

This chain uses TRBV6-5 with TRBJ2-7; 9 positions agree with TRBD2. The CDR3 loop spans 15 amino acids. Germline trimming cut 5 bases from V and 2 bases from J; bases unmatched to any gene: 7. Germline loops: CDR1 MNHEY, CDR2 SVGAGI. The CDR3 here is CASSPEAGGPYEQYF. As DNA, the CDR3 is TGTGCCAGCAGTCCGGAAGCGGGGGGTCCCTACGAGCAGTACTTC.

The J gene is TRBJ2-1, the V gene TRBV28, with D perhaps TRBD2 (6 bases). V lost 2 bases, J lost 9 bases, and 20 bases lay in between. Germline lookup yields CDR1 MDHEN and CDR2 SYDVKM. The CDR3 sequence is 16 residues long. The CDR3 DNA sequence: TGTGCCAGCAGTTTAAGGGTGACGGGAGCAAGGCCTGAGCAGTTCTTC. It codes for CASSLRVTGARPEQFF.